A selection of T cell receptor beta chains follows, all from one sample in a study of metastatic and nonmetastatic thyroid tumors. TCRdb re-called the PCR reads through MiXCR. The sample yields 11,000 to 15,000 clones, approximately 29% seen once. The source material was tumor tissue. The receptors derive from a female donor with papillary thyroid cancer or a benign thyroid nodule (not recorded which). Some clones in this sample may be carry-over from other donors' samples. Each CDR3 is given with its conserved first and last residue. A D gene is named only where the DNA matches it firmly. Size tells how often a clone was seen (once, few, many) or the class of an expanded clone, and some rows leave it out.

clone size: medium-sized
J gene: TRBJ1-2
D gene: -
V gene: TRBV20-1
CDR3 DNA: TGCAGTGCTAGACCAACAGGGAGTCTAAACTATGGCTACACCTTC
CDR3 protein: CSARPTGSLNYGYTF

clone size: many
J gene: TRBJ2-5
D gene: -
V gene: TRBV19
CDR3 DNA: TGTGCCAGTAGTATTGTCGTTGGCGGTGGCGAGACCCAGTACTTC
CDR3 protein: CASSIVVGGGETQYF

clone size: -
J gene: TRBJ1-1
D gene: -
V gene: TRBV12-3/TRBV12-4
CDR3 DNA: TGTGCCAGCAGTCCGGGGGAGATCACTGAAGCTTTCTTT
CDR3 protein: CASSPGEITEAFF

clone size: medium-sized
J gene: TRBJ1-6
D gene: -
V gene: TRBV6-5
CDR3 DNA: TGTGCCAGCAGTTACTCGACAGGTCCTTCACCCCTCCACTTT
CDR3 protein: CASSYSTGPSPLHF

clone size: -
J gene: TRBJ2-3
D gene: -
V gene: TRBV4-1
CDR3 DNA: TGCGCCATCAGCCAAGAGAGGAGGGGCCAAGATACGCAGTATTTT
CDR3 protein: CAISQERRGQDTQYF

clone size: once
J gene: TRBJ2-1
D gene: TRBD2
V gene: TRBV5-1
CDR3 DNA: TGCGCCAGCAGCTTGGGGACTAGCGGGGGGTACAATGAGCAGTTCTTC
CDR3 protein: CASSLGTSGGYNEQFF

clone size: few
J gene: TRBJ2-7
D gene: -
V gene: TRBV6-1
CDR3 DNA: TGTGCCAGCAGTGCGCTAGGCTACGAGCAGTACTTC
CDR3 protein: CASSALGYEQYF

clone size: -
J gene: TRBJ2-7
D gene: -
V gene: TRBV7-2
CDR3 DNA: TGTGCCAGCAGCGTAAGCCGCGTGGTTGAGCAGTACTTC
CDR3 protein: CASSVSRVVEQYF

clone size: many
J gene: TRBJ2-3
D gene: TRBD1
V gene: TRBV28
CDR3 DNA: TGTGCCAGCAGTCCCGGACAGGGAAGGGATACGCAGTATTTT
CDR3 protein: CASSPGQGRDTQYF

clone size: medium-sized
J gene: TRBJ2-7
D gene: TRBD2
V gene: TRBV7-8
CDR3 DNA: TGTGCCAGCAGCTCACCAGCGGGAGGGCCCTCCTACGAGCAGTACTTC
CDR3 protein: CASSSPAGGPSYEQYF

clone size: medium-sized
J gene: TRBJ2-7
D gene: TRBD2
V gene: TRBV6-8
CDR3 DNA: TGTGCCAGCAGTGCCGGGACTAGCGGGAGAGAACAGTACTTC
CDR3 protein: CASSAGTSGREQYF